The 21 T cell receptor beta chains in this list originate from one sample, sequenced in a study of response to subunit inactivated influenza vaccine (dated by TCRdb to the late 2010s). Taken with the paper, the label for time point translates to: around 45 days after influenza vaccine administration. Libraries were made using RT-PCR. Sequencing was carried out with an Illumina HiSeq 2500. In TCRdb, the public reads were trimmed at Q25 with fastp and aligned with MiXCR, with productive beta chains retained. Each CDR3 protein gets just one entry, which takes the most common genes and DNA from the rows behind it. Recorded for this sample are hundreds of thousands of distinct CDR3 sequences; 10% to 15% of them occurred a single time. The leading ten clones occupy roughly 13% of the sample. This material consisted of PBMCs from blood, taken roughly 46 days after vaccination. Every receptor here comes from a man in his fifties or sixties who received an inactivated influenza vaccine. Donor details come from another sample of the same person, matched by shared clones.

The V gene is TRBV6-2 or TRBV6-3, the J gene TRBJ2-1, with 8 bases identical to TRBD2. This CDR3 has 20 residues. CDR1 MNHEY and CDR2 SVGEGT come from the germline V gene. J gave up 0 bases and V 7 bases, and 20 bases lay outside the gene matches. The CDR3 DNA sequence: TGTGCCAGCAACTCAAGGGGTTCAGGGGTAGCGGGATCCTCCTACAATGAGCAGTTCTTC. Translating gives CASNSRGSGVAGSSYNEQFF.

Only a few counts were recorded for this clonotype. The V and J genes are TRBV20-1 and TRBJ1-5; D is perhaps TRBD1 (6 bases). The CDR3 consists of 15 residues. The ends were cut back, 0 bases at V and 6 bases at J, with 15 bases in the middle. Germline CDR1 reads DFQATT; CDR2 reads SNEGSKA (reference sequence). The CDR3 DNA sequence: TGCAGTGCTAGAGATCGAAACAGGGCCGGTCAGCCCCAGCATTTT. The encoded protein is CSARDRNRAGQPQHF.

In its sample, this clonotype was seen a few times. A read error may be the cause here, since a much bigger clone is one base away. V and J are TRBV7-2 and TRBJ2-3, with D unresolved. CDR3 length: 12 residues. Per germline, CDR1 SGHTA and CDR2 FQGNSA. V was cut by 2 bases and J by 4 bases, with 4 bases left in between. The CDR3 coding sequence is TGTGCCAGCAGCTTATACTCAGATACGCAGTATTTT. It specifies CASSLYSDTQYF. The full variable domain, rest sourced from reference TRBV7-2 and TRBJ2-3, is GAGVSQSPSNKVTEKGKDVELRCDPISGHTALYWYRQSLGQGLEFLIYFQGNSAPDKSGLPSDRFSAERTGGSVSTLTIQRTQQEDSAVYLCASSLYSDTQYFGPGTRLTVL.

This rearrangement joins TRBV7-9 to TRBJ2-7; 7 positions agree with TRBD2. This CDR3 has 14 residues. Germline loops: CDR1 SEHNR, CDR2 FQNEAQ (reference sequence). The ends lost 1 base at V and 7 bases at J; junction bases unmatched: 7. Here the CDR3 reads CASSLGGGLEEQYF. The CDR3 bases are TGTGCCAGCAGCTTAGGGGGCGGACTAGAGGAGCAGTACTTC.

V gene TRBV7-2 combines with J gene TRBJ2-1; D may be TRBD1 (5 bases). Trimming took off 6 bases at V and 9 bases at J, with 24 bases between the two ends. This CDR3 spans 16 amino acids. The germline V gene encodes CDR1 SGHTA and CDR2 FQGNSA. The CDR3 region has the DNA TGTGCCAGCAGTCCTAGGGGTAGCAGGAGAAGAGGTGAGCAGTTCTTC. Translation: CASSPRGSRRRGEQFF. The entire variable domain, with the rest obtained from reference TRBV7-2 and TRBJ2-1, is as follows: GAGVSQSPSNKVTEKGKDVELRCDPISGHTALYWYRQSLGQGLEFLIYFQGNSAPDKSGLPSDRFSAERTGGSVSTLTIQRTQQEDSAVYLCASSPRGSRRRGEQFFGPGTRLTVL.

This clonotype was seen more than once but under ten times. The genes are TRBV12-3 or TRBV12-4 and TRBJ1-1, with 8 bases that match TRBD1. V dropped 6 bases and J dropped 3; count of bases not matched to a gene: 6. This CDR3 is built from 14 residues. The CDR3 coding sequence is TGTGCCAGCAGCTCTACAGGGGGAGACACTGAAGCTTTCTTT. Translation: CASSSTGGDTEAFF.

This clonotype was seen just once. The chain employs TRBV5-6 and TRBJ2-1, with TRBD2 matching over 8 bases. The junction had 13 bases not matched to a gene; V was cut back by 4 bases and J by 7 bases. CDR3 length: 16 residues. CDR1 and CDR2 (germline): SGHDT, YYEEEE. CDR3 protein: CASSTVPGLEVNEQFF. CDR3 nucleotides: TGTGCCAGCAGCACCGTACCGGGACTAGAGGTTAATGAGCAGTTCTTC.

V gene TRBV10-2 combines with J gene TRBJ2-3; the D is unclear. The germline V gene encodes CDR1 WSHSY and CDR2 SAAADI. V was pared by 0 bases and J by 1 base, with 11 bases between. CDR3 length equals 16 residues. The CDR3 sequence is CASSESVGTGTDTQYF. CDR3 DNA sequence: TGCGCCAGCAGTGAGTCGGTAGGAACCGGCACAGATACGCAGTATTTT.

This clonotype was counted between two and nine times. V usage is TRBV20-1 and J usage is TRBJ2-5; D is perhaps TRBD2 (5 bases). The V gene lost 0 bases and the J gene lost 5 bases, with 10 bases spanning the gap. Germline V lookup: CDR1 DFQATT, CDR2 SNEGSKA (reference sequence). CDR3 length equals 13 residues. CDR3 coding DNA: TGCAGTGCTAGAGATCACGAGGGTGAGACCCAGTACTTC. Residues: CSARDHEGETQYF.

The chain combines TRBV7-8 with TRBJ2-7; a possible D gene is TRBD2 (5 bases). Trimming removed 1 base at V and 2 bases at J, with 15 bases between. Germline CDR1 SGHVS, CDR2 FQNEAQ. This CDR3 comprises 16 residues. In DNA form, the CDR3 reads TGTGCCAGCAGCTTAGAGGGAGTAGGGAGAGCCTACGAGCAGTACTTC. Its translation: CASSLEGVGRAYEQYF.

This clonotype was counted between two and nine times. V and J are TRBV12-3 or TRBV12-4 and TRBJ2-5; 11 positions match TRBD2. The CDR3 totals 14 residues. Trimming removed 8 bases from V and 5 bases from J; junction bases left unmatched: 7. CDR3 in amino acids: CASANSGGAETQYF. In DNA, the CDR3 is TGTGCCAGCGCCAATAGCGGGGGGGCGGAGACCCAGTACTTC.

The chain combines TRBV11-2 with TRBJ2-3; TRBD2 matches at 9 bases. Trimming at V came to 0 bases and at J to 4 bases, leaving 8 bases not matched to a gene. The CDR3 has 17 amino acids. From germline, CDR1 is SGHAT and CDR2 FQNNGV. The CDR3 nucleotides are TGTGCCAGCAGCTTAGAAGGTAGCGGGAGTTTCGCAGATACGCAGTATTTT. Translated, it gives CASSLEGSGSFADTQYF.

The chain combines TRBV2 with TRBJ2-2; 11 positions match TRBD2. Per germline, CDR1 SNHLY and CDR2 FYNNEI. V lost 7 bases and J lost 7; bases outside the gene matches: 11. This CDR3 region has 16 residues. The CDR3 is CASIVLAGAFGGELFF. The CDR3 DNA reads TGTGCCAGCATCGTACTAGCGGGAGCTTTTGGCGGGGAGCTGTTTTTT.

This chain connects TRBV24-1 to TRBJ2-5, with 9 positions matching TRBD1. This CDR3 region has 15 residues. Trimming removed 2 bases from V and 3 bases from J; junction bases left unmatched: 3. Looked up from germline, CDR1 is KGHDR and CDR2 is SFDVKD. CDR3 in amino acids: CATSDYGQGKETQYF. The CDR3 DNA reads TGTGCCACCAGTGATTACGGACAGGGGAAAGAGACCCAGTACTTC.

This clonotype was picked up a small number of times. The chain is built from TRBV6-2 or TRBV6-3 and TRBJ1-1; D might be TRBD1 (5 bases). Trimming cost V 5 bases and J 1 base, with 17 bases left between them. Per germline, CDR1 MNHEY and CDR2 SVGEGT. This CDR3 has 16 amino acids. The CDR3, as DNA: TGTGCCAGCAGTATGACTCAGGGCAGGAAGAACACTGAAGCTTTCTTT. Protein: CASSMTQGRKNTEAFF.

This clonotype was detected ten times or more. This chain joins TRBV6-1 and TRBJ1-5; no clear D gene. This CDR3 is 15 amino acids long. Germline values: CDR1 MNHNS, CDR2 SASEGT. The ends were cut back, 8 bases at V and 2 bases at J, with 16 bases in the middle. CDR3 in DNA: TGTGCCAGCTATACTTCCACCGAGGGCAATCAGCCCCAGCATTTT. It specifies CASYTSTEGNQPQHF.

The chain has TRBV12-3 or TRBV12-4 and TRBJ2-6, with TRBD2 as a possible D gene (5 bases). The CDR3 covers 15 residues. The V end lost 5 bases, the J end lost 4 bases, and 12 bases lay between the germline ends. CDR3 residues: CASSPDSRGANVLTF. The CDR3 DNA reads TGTGCCAGCAGTCCGGACTCTAGAGGGGCCAACGTCCTGACTTTC.

The V gene is TRBV7-9, the J gene TRBJ2-5; tentatively, D is TRBD2 (5 bases). V was trimmed by 4 bases and J by 4 bases, leaving 13 bases between them. Germline values: CDR1 SEHNR, CDR2 FQNEAQ (reference sequence). The CDR3 contains 14 residues. The CDR3 bases are TGTGCCAGCAGCTCCTGGGAGTTCTCAGAGACCCAGTACTTC. Its translation: CASSSWEFSETQYF.

This clonotype was observed a handful of times. This sequence joins TRBV6-2 or TRBV6-3 and TRBJ2-7, with 13 bases matching TRBD2. This CDR3 has 14 amino acids. Per germline, CDR1 MNHEY and CDR2 SVGEGT. With 8 bases clipped from V and 1 base from J, the junction kept 2 bases outside the gene matches. The CDR3, as DNA: TGTGCCAGCGGGGGACTAGCGGGGTCCTACGAGCAGTACTTC. This codes for CASGGLAGSYEQYF.

A few counts support this clonotype. The chain couples TRBV12-3 or TRBV12-4 to TRBJ2-1; 12 bases map to TRBD2. This CDR3 contains 17 residues. V gave up 7 bases and J gave up 2 bases; unmatched junction bases: 9. This chain's CDR3 is CASTPLRLAGAYNEQFF. CDR3 DNA sequence: TGTGCCAGCACTCCGCTCAGACTAGCGGGGGCCTACAATGAGCAGTTCTTC.

Many counts were recorded for this clonotype. The chain combines TRBV29-1 with TRBJ2-2; D gene unclear. The CDR3 sequence is 10 residues long. CDR1 is SQVTM, CDR2 ANQGSEA, per germline. Trimming removed 4 bases at V and 7 bases at J, with 4 bases between. The CDR3 region is CSVGVGELFF. CDR3 bases: TGCAGCGTTGGGGTCGGGGAGCTGTTTTTT.